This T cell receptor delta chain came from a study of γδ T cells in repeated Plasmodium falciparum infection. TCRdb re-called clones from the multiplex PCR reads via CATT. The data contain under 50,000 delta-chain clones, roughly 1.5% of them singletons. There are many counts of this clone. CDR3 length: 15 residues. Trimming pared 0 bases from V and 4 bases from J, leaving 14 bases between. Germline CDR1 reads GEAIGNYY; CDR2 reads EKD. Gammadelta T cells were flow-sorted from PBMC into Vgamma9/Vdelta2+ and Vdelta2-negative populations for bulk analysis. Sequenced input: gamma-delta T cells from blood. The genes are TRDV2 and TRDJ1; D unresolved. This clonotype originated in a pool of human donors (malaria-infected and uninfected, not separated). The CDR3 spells CACDTVTRNGDKLIF. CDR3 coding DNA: TGTGCCTGTGACACCGTTACAAGGAACGGCGATAAACTCATCTTT.